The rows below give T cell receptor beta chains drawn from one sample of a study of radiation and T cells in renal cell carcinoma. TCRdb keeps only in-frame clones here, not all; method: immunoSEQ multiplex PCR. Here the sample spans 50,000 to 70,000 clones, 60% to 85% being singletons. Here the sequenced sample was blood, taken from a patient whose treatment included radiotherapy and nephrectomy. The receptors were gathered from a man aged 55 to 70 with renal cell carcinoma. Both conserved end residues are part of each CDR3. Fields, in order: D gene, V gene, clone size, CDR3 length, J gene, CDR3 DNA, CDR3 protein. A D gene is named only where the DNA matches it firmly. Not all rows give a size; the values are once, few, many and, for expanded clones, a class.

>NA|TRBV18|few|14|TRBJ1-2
TGTGCCAGCTCACCAAGGCAGGCTAACTATGGCTACACCTTC
CASSPRQANYGYTF
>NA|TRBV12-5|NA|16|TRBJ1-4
TGTGCTAGTGGTTTGGCTAAACAGGGAGTAGGTGAAAAACTGTTTTTT
CASGLAKQGVGEKLFF
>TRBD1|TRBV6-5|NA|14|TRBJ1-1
TGTGCCAGCATGTCTTTGCAGGGGGGGCCTGAAGCTTTCTTT
CASMSLQGGPEAFF
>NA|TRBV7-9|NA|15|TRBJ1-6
TGTGCCAGCAGCTTAGCGGGGGGGTACGGTTCACCCCTCCACTTT
CASSLAGGYGSPLHF
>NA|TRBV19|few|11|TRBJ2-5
TGTGCCAGCCAGCAGGAGGAGACCCAGTACTTC
CASQQEETQYF
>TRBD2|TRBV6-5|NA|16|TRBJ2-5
TGTGCCAGCAGTTACTCCTCCGCGACTAGCTGGGAGACCCAGTACTTC
CASSYSSATSWETQYF
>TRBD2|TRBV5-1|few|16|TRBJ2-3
TGCGCCAGCAGCTGGGGACTAGCGGGTCAGGGAGATACGCAGTATTTT
CASSWGLAGQGDTQYF
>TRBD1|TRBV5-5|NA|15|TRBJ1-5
TGTGCCAGCAGCTCACAGGGGAATAGCAATCAGCCCCAGCATTTT
CASSSQGNSNQPQHF
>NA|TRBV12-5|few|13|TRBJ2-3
TGTGCTAGTGGCCCGCCCTATTCGGTTACGCAGTATTTT
CASGPPYSVTQYF
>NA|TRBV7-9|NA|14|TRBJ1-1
TGTGCCAGCAGAAACAAGGGGATTAACACTGAAGCTTTCTTT
CASRNKGINTEAFF
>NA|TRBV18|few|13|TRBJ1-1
TGTGCCAGCTCACCACAGGGGAACACTGAAGCTTTCTTT
CASSPQGNTEAFF
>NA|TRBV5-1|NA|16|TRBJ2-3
TGCGCCAGCAGAAACGGGGGCGCCGCGGGTACAGATACGCAGTATTTT
CASRNGGAAGTDTQYF
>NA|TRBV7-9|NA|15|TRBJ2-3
TGTGCCAGCAGCCCCAAGCGCAGGCAAACAGATACGCAGTATTTT
CASSPKRRQTDTQYF
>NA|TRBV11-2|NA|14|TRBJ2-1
TGTGCCAGCACCGCGGGGAATTCCTACAATGAGCAGTTCTTC
CASTAGNSYNEQFF
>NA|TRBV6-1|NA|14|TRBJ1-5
TGTGCCAGCACCCCGTCGTGGGGGGATCAGCCCCAGCATTTT
CASTPSWGDQPQHF
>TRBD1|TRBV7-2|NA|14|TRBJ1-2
TGTGCCAGCAGCTCGGCAGGGGGCGACTATGGCTACACCTTC
CASSSAGGDYGYTF
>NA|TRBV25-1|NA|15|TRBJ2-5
TGTGCCAGCAGTGGCCCGACAGTGCCTGGGGAGACCCAGTACTTC
CASSGPTVPGETQYF
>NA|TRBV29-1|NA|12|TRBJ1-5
TGCAGCGTTGGTCGAAACGGGCAGCCCCAGCATTTT
CSVGRNGQPQHF
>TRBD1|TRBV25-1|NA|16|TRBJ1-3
TGTGCCAGCAGCCTAGAACGACAGGGATTTGGAAACACCATATATTTT
CASSLERQGFGNTIYF
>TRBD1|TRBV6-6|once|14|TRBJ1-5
TGTGCCAGCGATAAGGCAGGGGGCAGTCAGCCCCAGCATTTT
CASDKAGGSQPQHF
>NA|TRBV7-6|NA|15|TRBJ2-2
TGTGCCAGCAGCATTCGACCGGCGAACACCGGGGAGCTGTTTTTT
CASSIRPANTGELFF
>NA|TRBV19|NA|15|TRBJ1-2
TGTGCCAGTAGGAGAGGACAGACTCTTAACTATGGCTACACCTTC
CASRRGQTLNYGYTF
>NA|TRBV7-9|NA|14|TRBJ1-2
TGTGCCAGCAGCCCTTCGGGGGTGGGCTATGGCTACACCTTC
CASSPSGVGYGYTF
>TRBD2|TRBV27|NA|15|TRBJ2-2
TGTGCCAGCAGTTTTAGCGGGGGGAACACCGGGGAGCTGTTTTTT
CASSFSGGNTGELFF
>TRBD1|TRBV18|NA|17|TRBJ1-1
TGTGCCAGCTCAGCGGGACAGGGGGTAGGTTCGAACACTGAAGCTTTCTTT
CASSAGQGVGSNTEAFF
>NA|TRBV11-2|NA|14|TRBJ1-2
TGTGCCAGCAGCTTAGATCGGGATCCCAGTGGCTACACCTTC
CASSLDRDPSGYTF
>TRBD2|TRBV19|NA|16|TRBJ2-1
TGTGCCAGTAGTAATAAGCGGGGGGTCTCCTACAATGAGCAGTTCTTC
CASSNKRGVSYNEQFF
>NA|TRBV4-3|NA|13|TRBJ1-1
TGCGCCAGCAGCCAAGGAGTGAACACTGAAGCTTTCTTT
CASSQGVNTEAFF
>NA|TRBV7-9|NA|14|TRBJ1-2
TGTGCCAGCATCCCCCGGACTGGTATCTATGGCTACACCTTC
CASIPRTGIYGYTF
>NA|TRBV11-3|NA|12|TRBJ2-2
TGTGCCAGCAGCTTCGGCAGGGGGGAGCTGTTTTTT
CASSFGRGELFF
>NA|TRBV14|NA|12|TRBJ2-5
TGTGCCAGCAGCCGAGGGATAGAGACCCAGTACTTC
CASSRGIETQYF
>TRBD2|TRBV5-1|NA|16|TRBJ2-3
TGCGCCAGCAGCCCGAGGACTAGCGGAGACACAGATACGCAGTATTTT
CASSPRTSGDTDTQYF
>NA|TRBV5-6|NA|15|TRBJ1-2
TGTGCCAGCAGCCCCGGGCGGGAGGATGCCTATGGCTACACCTTC
CASSPGREDAYGYTF
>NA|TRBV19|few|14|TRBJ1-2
TGTGCCAGTACCTTGTCCACAGTGCCATATGGCTACACCTTC
CASTLSTVPYGYTF
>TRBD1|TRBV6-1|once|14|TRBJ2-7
TGTGCCAGCAGAAGCCGGGACAGGGGTAACGAGCAGTACTTC
CASRSRDRGNEQYF
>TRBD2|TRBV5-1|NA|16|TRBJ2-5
TGCGCCAGCAGCTCCGAGCGGGGGGGGTTCGGAGAGACCCAGTACTTC
CASSSERGGFGETQYF
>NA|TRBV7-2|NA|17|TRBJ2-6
TGTGCCAGCAGCTTAACGCCAGGGGCTCCTGGGGCCAACGTCCTGACTTTC
CASSLTPGAPGANVLTF
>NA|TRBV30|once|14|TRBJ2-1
TGTGCCTGGAGTGTTTCGGGAGCGTACAATGAGCAGTTCTTC
CAWSVSGAYNEQFF
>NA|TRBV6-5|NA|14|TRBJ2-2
TGTGCCAGCCAGACGGCGGTGGGCACCGGGGAGCTGTTTTTT
CASQTAVGTGELFF
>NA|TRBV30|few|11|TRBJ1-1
TGTGCCTGGGACAGGAGCACTGAAGCTTTCTTT
CAWDRSTEAFF
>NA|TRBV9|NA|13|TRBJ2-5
TGTGCCAGCAGCGTAGATCTCGGGGAGACCCAGTACTTC
CASSVDLGETQYF
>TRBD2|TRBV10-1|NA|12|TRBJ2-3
TGCGCCAGCGGGGACTACACAGATACGCAGTATTTT
CASGDYTDTQYF
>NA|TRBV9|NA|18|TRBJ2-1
TGTGCCAGCAGCGTAGCGACTCCTCGGGAGAGGGTTGGGGGGGAGCAGTTCTTC
CASSVATPRERVGGEQFF
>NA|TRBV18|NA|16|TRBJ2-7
TGTGCCAGCTCACCAACTATAGGGGTTGGAAATTACGAGCAGTACTTC
CASSPTIGVGNYEQYF
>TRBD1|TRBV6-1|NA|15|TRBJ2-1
TGTGCCAGCAGAGCCGGGACAGGGTTGGTATATGAGCAGTTCTTC
CASRAGTGLVYEQFF